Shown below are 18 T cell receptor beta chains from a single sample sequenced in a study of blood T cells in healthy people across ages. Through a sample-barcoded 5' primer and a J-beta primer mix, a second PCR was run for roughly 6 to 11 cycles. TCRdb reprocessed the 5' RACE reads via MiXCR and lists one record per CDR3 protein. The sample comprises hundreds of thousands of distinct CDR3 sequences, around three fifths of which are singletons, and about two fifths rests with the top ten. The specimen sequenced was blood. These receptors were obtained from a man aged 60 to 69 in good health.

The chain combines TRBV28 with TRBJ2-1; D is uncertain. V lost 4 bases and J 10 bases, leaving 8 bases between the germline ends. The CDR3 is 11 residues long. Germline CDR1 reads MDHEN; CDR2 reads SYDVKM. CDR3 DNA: TGTGCCAGCAGTTCCCCATGGGAGCAGTTCTTC. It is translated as CASSSPWEQFF.

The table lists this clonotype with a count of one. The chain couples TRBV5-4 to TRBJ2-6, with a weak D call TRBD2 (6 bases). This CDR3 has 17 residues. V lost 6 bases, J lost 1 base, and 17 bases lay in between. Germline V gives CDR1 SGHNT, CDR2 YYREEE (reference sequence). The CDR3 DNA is TGTGCCAGCAATAGGAGGGTCTTGGTTTCTGGGGCCAACGTCCTGACTTTC. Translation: CASNRRVLVSGANVLTF.

This chain's CDR3 is CASSLGRRPVTGPLNEQFF. DNA of the CDR3: TGCGCCAGCAGCTTGGGTAGGCGGCCAGTGACAGGGCCCCTCAATGAGCAGTTCTTC. This sequence joins TRBV5-1 and TRBJ2-1; 7 bases align to TRBD1. Germline assignment: CDR1 SGHRS and CDR2 YFSETQ. V dropped 0 bases and J dropped 6; count of bases not matched to a gene: 18. CDR3 size: 19 residues.

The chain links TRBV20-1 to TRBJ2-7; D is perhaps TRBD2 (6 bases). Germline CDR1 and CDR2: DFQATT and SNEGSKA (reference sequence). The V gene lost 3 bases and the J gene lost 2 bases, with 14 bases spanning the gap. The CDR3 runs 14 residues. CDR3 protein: CSARGGTWTYEQYF. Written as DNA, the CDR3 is TGCAGTGCTAGGGGCGGGACTTGGACCTACGAGCAGTACTTC.

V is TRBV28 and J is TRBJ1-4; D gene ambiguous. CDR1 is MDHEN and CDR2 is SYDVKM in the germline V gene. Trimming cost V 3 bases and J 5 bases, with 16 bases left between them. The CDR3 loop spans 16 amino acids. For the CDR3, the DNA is TGTGCCAGCAGTTTTTTAGGCCAGGAAAGAAATGAAAAACTGTTTTTT. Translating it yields CASSFLGQERNEKLFF.

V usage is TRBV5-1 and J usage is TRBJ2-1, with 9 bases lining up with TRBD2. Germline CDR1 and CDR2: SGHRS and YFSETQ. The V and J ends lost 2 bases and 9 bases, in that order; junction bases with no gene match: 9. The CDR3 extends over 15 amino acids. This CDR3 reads CASSFPGTSISEQFF. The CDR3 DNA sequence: TGCGCCAGCAGCTTCCCGGGGACTAGCATCTCTGAGCAGTTCTTC.

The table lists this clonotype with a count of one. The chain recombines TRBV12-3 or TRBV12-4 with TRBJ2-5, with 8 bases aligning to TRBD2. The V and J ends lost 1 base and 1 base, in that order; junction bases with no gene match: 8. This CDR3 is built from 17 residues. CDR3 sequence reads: CASSLGVAGPTQETQYF. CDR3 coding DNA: TGTGCCAGCAGTTTAGGTGTAGCGGGACCCACCCAAGAGACCCAGTACTTC.

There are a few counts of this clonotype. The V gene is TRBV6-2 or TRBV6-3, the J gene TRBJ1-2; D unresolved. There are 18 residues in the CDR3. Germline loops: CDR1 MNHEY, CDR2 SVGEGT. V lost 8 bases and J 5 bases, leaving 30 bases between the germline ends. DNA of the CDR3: TGTGCCAGCTCTTCACCCCATCTACGGGGTTCCCCAGTATATGGCTACACCTTC. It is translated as CASSSPHLRGSPVYGYTF.

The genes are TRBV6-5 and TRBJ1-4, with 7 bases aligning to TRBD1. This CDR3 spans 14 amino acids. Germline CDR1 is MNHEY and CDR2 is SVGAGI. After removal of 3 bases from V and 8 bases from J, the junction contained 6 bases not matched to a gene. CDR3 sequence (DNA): TGTGCCAGCAGTTATGGAGGGGGCCGGGAAAAACTGTTTTTT. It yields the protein CASSYGGGREKLFF.

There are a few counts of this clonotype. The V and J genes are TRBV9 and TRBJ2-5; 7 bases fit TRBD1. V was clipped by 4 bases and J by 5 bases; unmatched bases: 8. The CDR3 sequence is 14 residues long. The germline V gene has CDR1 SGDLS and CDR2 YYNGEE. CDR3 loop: CASSPRGPEETQYF. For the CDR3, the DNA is TGTGCCAGCAGCCCGAGGGGGCCGGAGGAGACCCAGTACTTC.

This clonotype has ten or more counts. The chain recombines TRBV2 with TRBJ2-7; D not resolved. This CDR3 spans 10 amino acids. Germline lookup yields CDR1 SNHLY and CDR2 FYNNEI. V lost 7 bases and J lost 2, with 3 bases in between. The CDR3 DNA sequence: TGTGCCAGCAAAACCTACGAGCAGTACTTC. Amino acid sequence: CASKTYEQYF.

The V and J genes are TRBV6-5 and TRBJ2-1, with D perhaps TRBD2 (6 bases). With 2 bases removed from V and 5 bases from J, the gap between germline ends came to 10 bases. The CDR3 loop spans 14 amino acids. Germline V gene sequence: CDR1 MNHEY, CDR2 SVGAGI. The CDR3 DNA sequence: TGTGCCAGCAGTTACCGGCGGGAACACAATGAGCAGTTCTTC. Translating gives CASSYRREHNEQFF.

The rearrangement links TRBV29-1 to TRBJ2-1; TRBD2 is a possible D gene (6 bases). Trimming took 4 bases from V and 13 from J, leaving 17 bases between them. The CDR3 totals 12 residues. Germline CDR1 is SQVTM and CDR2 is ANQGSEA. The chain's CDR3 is CSVVTSRGTQFF. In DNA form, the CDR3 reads TGCAGCGTTGTGACTAGTAGAGGGACCCAGTTCTTC.

CDR3 DNA: TGTGCCATCAGTGAGTCCGGGGAGGGGACAGAGACCCAGTACTTC. Translated, it gives CAISESGEGTETQYF. The chain uses TRBV10-3 and TRBJ2-5, with 7 bases lining up with TRBD2. V was clipped by 0 bases and J by 4 bases; unmatched bases: 5. The CDR3 extends over 15 amino acids. Germline CDR1 and CDR2: ENHRY and SYGVKD.

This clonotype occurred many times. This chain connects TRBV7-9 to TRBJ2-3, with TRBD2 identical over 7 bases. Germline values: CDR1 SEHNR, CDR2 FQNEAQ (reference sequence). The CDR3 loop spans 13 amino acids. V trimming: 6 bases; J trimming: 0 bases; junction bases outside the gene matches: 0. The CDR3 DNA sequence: TGTGCCAGCAGGCGGGAGAGCACAGATACGCAGTATTTT. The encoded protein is CASRRESTDTQYF.

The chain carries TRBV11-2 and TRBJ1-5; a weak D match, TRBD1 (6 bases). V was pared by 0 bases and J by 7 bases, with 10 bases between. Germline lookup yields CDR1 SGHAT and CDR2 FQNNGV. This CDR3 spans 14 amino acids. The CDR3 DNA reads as TGTGCCAGCAGCTTAGACCTCACAGGGCAGCCCCAGCATTTT. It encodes CASSLDLTGQPQHF.

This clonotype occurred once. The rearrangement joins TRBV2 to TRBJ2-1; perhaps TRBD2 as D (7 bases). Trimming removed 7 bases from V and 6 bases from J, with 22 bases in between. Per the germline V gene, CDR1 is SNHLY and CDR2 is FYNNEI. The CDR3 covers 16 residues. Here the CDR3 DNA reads TGTGCCAGCAATGGGAGGGGGGTGACCACCGCCAATGAGCAGTTCTTC. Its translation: CASNGRGVTTANEQFF.

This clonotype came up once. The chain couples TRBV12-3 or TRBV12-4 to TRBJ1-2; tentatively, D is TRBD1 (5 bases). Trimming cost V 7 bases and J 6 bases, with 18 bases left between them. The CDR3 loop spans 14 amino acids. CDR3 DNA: TGTGCCAGCAATCGTAGTGGGGGTGGTCATGGCTACACCTTC. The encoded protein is CASNRSGGGHGYTF.